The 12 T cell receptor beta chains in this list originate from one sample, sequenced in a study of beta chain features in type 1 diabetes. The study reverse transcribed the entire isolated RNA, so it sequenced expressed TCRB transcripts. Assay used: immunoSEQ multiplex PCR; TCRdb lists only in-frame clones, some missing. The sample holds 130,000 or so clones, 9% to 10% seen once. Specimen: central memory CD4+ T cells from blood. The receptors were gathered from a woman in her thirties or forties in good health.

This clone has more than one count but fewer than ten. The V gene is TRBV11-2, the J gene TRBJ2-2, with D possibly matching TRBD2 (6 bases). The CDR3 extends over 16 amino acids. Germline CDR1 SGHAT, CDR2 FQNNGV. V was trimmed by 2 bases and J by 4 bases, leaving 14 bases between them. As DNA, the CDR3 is TGTGCCAGCAGCTTATGGTCTGGAGGGGTCACCGGGGAGCTGTTTTTT. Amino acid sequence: CASSLWSGGVTGELFF.

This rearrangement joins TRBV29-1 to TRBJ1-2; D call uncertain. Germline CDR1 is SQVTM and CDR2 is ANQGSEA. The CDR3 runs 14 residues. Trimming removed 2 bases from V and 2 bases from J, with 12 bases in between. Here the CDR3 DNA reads TGCAGCGTTGAACCCGCGAATGAAAACTATGGCTACACCTTC. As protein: CSVEPANENYGYTF.

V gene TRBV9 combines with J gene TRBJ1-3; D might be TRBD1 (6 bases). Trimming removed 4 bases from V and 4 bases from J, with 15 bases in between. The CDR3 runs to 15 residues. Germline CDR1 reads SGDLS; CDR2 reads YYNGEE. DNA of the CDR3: TGTGCCAGCAGCACCCGCCAGGGGAGCGGAAACACCATATATTTT. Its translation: CASSTRQGSGNTIYF.

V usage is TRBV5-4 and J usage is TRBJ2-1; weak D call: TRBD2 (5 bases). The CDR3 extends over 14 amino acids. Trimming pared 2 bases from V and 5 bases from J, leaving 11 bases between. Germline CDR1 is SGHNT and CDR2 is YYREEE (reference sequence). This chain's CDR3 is CASSFPAGDNEQFF. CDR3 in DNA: TGTGCCAGCAGCTTTCCCGCCGGGGACAATGAGCAGTTCTTC.

CDR3 loop: CASSPRQGETQYF. The DNA for the CDR3 is TGTGCCAGCAGCCCTCGACAGGGAGAGACCCAGTACTTC. This chain uses TRBV7-2 with TRBJ2-5; 7 bases are a match to TRBD1. In germline, CDR1 is SGHTA, CDR2 FQGNSA. This CDR3 has 13 amino acids. V shed 5 bases, J shed 4 bases, and the junction held 4 bases outside the gene matches. Drawing the rest from reference TRBV7-2 and TRBJ2-5, the complete variable domain is GAGVSQSPSNKVTEKGKDVELRCDPISGHTALYWYRQSLGQGLEFLIYFQGNSAPDKSGLPSDRFSAERTGGSVSTLTIQRTQQEDSAVYLCASSPRQGETQYFGPGTRLLVL.

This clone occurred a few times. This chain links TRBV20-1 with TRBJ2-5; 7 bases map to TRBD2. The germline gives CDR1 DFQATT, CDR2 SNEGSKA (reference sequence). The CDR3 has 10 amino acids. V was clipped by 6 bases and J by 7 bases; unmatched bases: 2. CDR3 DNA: TGCAGTGCGTCGGGGGGGACCCAGTACTTC. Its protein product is CSASGGTQYF.

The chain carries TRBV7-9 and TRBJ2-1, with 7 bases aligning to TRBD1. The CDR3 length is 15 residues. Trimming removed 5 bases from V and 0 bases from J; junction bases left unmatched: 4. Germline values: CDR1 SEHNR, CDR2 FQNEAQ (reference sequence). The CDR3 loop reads CASSPTGDSYNEQFF. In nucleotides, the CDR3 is TGTGCCAGCAGCCCCACAGGGGACTCCTACAATGAGCAGTTCTTC. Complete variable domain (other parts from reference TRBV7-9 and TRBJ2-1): DTGVSQNPRHKITKRGQNVTFRCDPISEHNRLYWYRQTLGQGPEFLTYFQNEAQLEKSRLLSDRFSAERPKGSFSTLEIQRTEQGDSAMYLCASSPTGDSYNEQFFGPGTRLTVL.

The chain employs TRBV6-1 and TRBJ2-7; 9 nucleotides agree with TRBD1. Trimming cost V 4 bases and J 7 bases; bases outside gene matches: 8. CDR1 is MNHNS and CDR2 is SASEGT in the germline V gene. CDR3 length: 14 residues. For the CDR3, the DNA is TGTGCCAGCAGTGGGGGACAGGGCGATCGGGAGCAGTACTTC. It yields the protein CASSGGQGDREQYF.

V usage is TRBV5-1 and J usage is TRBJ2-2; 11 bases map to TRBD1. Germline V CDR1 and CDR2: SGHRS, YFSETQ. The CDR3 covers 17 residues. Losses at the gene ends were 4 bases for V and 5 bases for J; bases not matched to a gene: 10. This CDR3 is CASSKPGQGVRTGELFF. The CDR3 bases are TGCGCCAGCAGCAAGCCGGGACAGGGGGTCAGAACCGGGGAGCTGTTTTTT.

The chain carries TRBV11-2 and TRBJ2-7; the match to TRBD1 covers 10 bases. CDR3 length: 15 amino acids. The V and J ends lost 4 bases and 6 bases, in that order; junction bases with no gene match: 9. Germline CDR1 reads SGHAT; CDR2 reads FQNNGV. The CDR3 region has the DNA TGTGCCAGCAGCTCGGCCGGGACAGGGGAACTCGAGCAGTACTTC. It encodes CASSSAGTGELEQYF.

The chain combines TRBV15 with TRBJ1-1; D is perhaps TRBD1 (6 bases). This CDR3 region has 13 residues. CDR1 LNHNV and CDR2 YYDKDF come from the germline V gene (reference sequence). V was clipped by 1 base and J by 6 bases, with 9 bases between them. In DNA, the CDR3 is TGTGCCACCAGCAGAGTTCAGGGGTCTGAAGCTTTCTTT. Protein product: CATSRVQGSEAFF.

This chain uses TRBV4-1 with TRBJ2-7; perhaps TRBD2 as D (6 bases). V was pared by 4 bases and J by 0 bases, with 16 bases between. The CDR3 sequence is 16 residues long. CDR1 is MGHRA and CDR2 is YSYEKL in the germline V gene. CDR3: CASSRNAEGPSYEQYF. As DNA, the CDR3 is TGCGCCAGCAGCCGCAACGCGGAGGGGCCCTCCTACGAGCAGTACTTC.